This T cell receptor beta chain was identified in a study of T cell changes during pregnancy in multiple sclerosis. The protocol was immunoSEQ multiplex PCR, while the TCRdb copy is restricted to in-frame clones and leaves out a portion. The data contain 65,000 to 80,000 clones, 90% of them singletons. V was pared by 5 bases and J by 2 bases, with 8 bases of the junction left unmatched. Germline V CDR1 and CDR2: LGHNA, YSLEER. The CDR3 is 17 residues long. The chain joins TRBV4-3 to TRBJ2-6; 8 positions agree with TRBD1. The specimen was peripheral blood, collected in the third trimester of pregnancy. The sequence was collected from a female donor with multiple sclerosis, enrolled in a pregnancy study. The CDR3 here is CASSMTGDLAGANVLTF. For the CDR3, the DNA is TGCGCCAGCAGCATGACAGGGGATTTAGCTGGGGCCAACGTCCTGACTTTC.